One and the same sample provided the 17 T cell receptor beta chains below, sequenced in a study of early T cells in non-severe SARS-CoV-2 infection. TCRdb processed the 5' RACE reads anew with MiXCR; each CDR3 protein has one entry. Of some 30,000 distinct CDR3 sequences in the sample, 4% to 5.5% were seen once. The sequenced sample consisted of whole blood. All receptors come from an adult who was a healthcare worker with PCR-confirmed SARS-CoV-2 infection or an uninfected control (not recorded which).

The sample holds a few counts of this clonotype. J is TRBJ2-1 and V is TRBV18, with 8 bases fitting TRBD1. The CDR3 totals 15 residues. J was trimmed by 6 bases and V by 3 bases; bases with no gene match: 7. The germline CDR1 and CDR2 sequences are KGHSH and LQKENI. The CDR3 region is CASSPMTGAVNEQFF. CDR3 coding DNA: TGTGCCAGCTCACCCATGACAGGGGCTGTCAATGAGCAGTTCTTC.

This clonotype has ten or more counts. The chain couples TRBV7-3 to TRBJ1-2; D perhaps matches TRBD1 (6 bases). Trimming removed 5 bases at V and 4 bases at J, with 20 bases between. CDR1 is SGHTA and CDR2 is FQGTGA in the germline V gene. The CDR3 runs to 16 residues. CDR3 sequence: CASSPSPLQGTYGYTF. The CDR3 region has the DNA TGTGCCAGCAGCCCCTCGCCCCTACAGGGAACCTATGGCTACACCTTC.

This clonotype was counted at least ten times. This chain links TRBV29-1 with TRBJ2-2; D may be TRBD1 or TRBD2 (5 bases each). The germline gives CDR1 SQVTM, CDR2 ANQGSEA. The CDR3 has 13 residues. V was trimmed by 3 bases and J by 2 bases, leaving 7 bases between them. CDR3 loop: CSVDGGNTGELFF. The CDR3 DNA is TGCAGCGTTGATGGGGGAAACACCGGGGAGCTGTTTTTT.

The chain couples TRBV10-3 to TRBJ1-6; a weak D match, TRBD1 (5 bases). Germline loops: CDR1 ENHRY, CDR2 SYGVKD. V gave up 2 bases and J gave up 7 bases, with 15 bases separating them. The CDR3 totals 16 residues. The CDR3 sequence: CAISEPDRDGNSPLHF. In DNA, the CDR3 is TGTGCCATCAGTGAGCCGGACCGGGACGGGAATTCACCCCTCCACTTT.

The table lists this clonotype with many counts. This chain uses TRBV6-1 with TRBJ2-5, with D perhaps TRBD1 or TRBD2 (5 bases each). There are 16 residues in the CDR3. Germline V lookup: CDR1 MNHNS, CDR2 SASEGT. V was shortened by 5 bases and J by 5 bases, with 21 bases between the two germline ends. CDR3 DNA sequence: TGTGCCAGCAGTACAGGTACCAGAGGGTTTGAGGAGACCCAGTACTTC. This codes for CASSTGTRGFEETQYF.

In its sample, this clonotype was seen a few times. The chain carries TRBV2 and TRBJ2-5, with a tentative D call TRBD1 (5 bases). V was clipped by 8 bases and J by 0 bases, with 10 bases between them. There are 13 residues in the CDR3. Germline CDR1 is SNHLY and CDR2 is FYNNEI. CDR3 region: CASRGAYQETQYF. CDR3 sequence (DNA): TGTGCCAGCCGTGGGGCGTACCAAGAGACCCAGTACTTC.

This chain uses TRBV10-3 with TRBJ2-3; 8 bases are shared with TRBD2. V dropped 11 bases and J dropped 0; count of bases not matched to a gene: 7. The CDR3 totals 14 residues. Germline loops: CDR1 ENHRY, CDR2 SYGVKD. CDR3 DNA sequence: TGTGCCTTTAGCGGGGATGCTAGCACAGATACGCAGTATTTT. Translated: CAFSGDASTDTQYF.

The sample holds many counts of this clonotype. The V and J genes are TRBV18 and TRBJ1-2; 7 bases agree with TRBD1. Germline V gene lookup returns CDR1 KGHSH and CDR2 LQKENI. The CDR3 runs 16 residues. V gave up 4 bases and J gave up 6 bases; unmatched junction bases: 14. CDR3 DNA sequence: TGTGCCAGCTCACTTGCGACAGGGCCGGAGTTAAATGGCTACACCTTC. Protein: CASSLATGPELNGYTF.

V usage is TRBV11-3 and J usage is TRBJ2-7, with TRBD2 matching 7 bases. The V gene end was trimmed by 5 bases and the J gene end by 4 bases; junction bases not matched to a gene: 8. Germline CDR1 SGHNT, CDR2 YENEEA. The CDR3 runs 14 residues. CDR3 nucleotides: TGTGCCAGCAGCCCTTTGATGGGAGGGTACGAGCAGTACTTC. Amino acid sequence: CASSPLMGGYEQYF.

This clonotype was seen many times. The chain has TRBV20-1 and TRBJ1-2, with D possibly being TRBD1 (6 bases). Trimming left V 4 bases short and J 5 bases short, with 14 bases between. This CDR3 comprises 13 residues. Germline V gene data show CDR1 as DFQATT and CDR2 as SNEGSKA (reference sequence). CDR3: CSANIRGQYGYTF. The CDR3 DNA follows: TGCAGTGCTAACATACGCGGACAGTATGGCTACACCTTC.

A few counts support this clonotype. V and J are TRBV7-9 and TRBJ1-3; TRBD1 agrees at 7 bases. CDR1 and CDR2 (germline): SEHNR, FQNEAQ (reference sequence). The CDR3 is 17 residues long. The J segment lost 3 bases and the V segment lost 0 bases, leaving 8 bases of the junction unmatched. The CDR3 here is CASSLARTGQGGNTIYF. DNA of the CDR3: TGTGCCAGCAGCTTAGCCCGGACAGGCCAGGGTGGAAACACCATATATTTT.

This clonotype was seen at least ten times. The V and J genes are TRBV5-4 and TRBJ2-7; D perhaps matches TRBD1 (6 bases). The CDR3 is made up of 13 amino acids. CDR1 SGHNT and CDR2 YYREEE come from the germline V gene (reference sequence). V shed 4 bases and J shed 2 bases, with 10 bases lying between them. This chain's CDR3 is CASSIRGTYEQYF. The CDR3, as DNA: TGTGCCAGCAGCATCAGGGGTACCTACGAGCAGTACTTC.

V gene TRBV7-9 combines with J gene TRBJ2-2, with 9 bases aligning to TRBD1. The CDR3 loop spans 19 amino acids. Germline V lookup: CDR1 SEHNR, CDR2 FQNEAQ (reference sequence). The V and J ends lost 3 bases and 3 bases, in that order; junction bases with no gene match: 14. CDR3 residues: CASSFFIPGTGIHTGELFF. Written as DNA, the CDR3 is TGTGCCAGCAGCTTTTTCATCCCCGGGACAGGGATCCACACCGGGGAGCTGTTTTTT.

There are many counts of this clonotype. The chain is built from TRBV7-8 and TRBJ2-1; 16 bases match TRBD2. CDR1 is SGHVS and CDR2 is FQNEAQ in the germline V gene. The CDR3 spans 18 residues. V shed 3 bases and J 1 base; nucleotides not matched to a gene: 3. Here the CDR3 reads CASSLGLAGGRSYNEQFF. In DNA form, the CDR3 reads TGTGCCAGCAGCTTGGGACTAGCGGGAGGGAGATCCTACAATGAGCAGTTCTTC.

There are many counts of this clonotype. The chain is built from TRBV7-3 and TRBJ2-3; 8 nucleotides agree with TRBD2. CDR1 is SGHTA and CDR2 is FQGTGA in the germline V gene. CDR3 length: 15 amino acids. The V gene end was trimmed by 6 bases and the J gene end by 3 bases; junction bases not matched to a gene: 8. This CDR3 is CASSPSGSVTDTQYF. CDR3 nucleotide sequence: TGTGCCAGCAGTCCCAGCGGGAGTGTGACAGATACGCAGTATTTT.

A remark on this clonotype: At one boundary the junction diverges from the germline segment, which might be a read error. The rearrangement joins TRBV7-7 to TRBJ2-2; 14 nucleotides line up with TRBD2. Germline V gene data show CDR1 as SSHAT and CDR2 as FNYEAQ (reference sequence). This CDR3 is built from 17 residues. CDR3 loop: CASSRLGLAGEVGELFF. Here the CDR3 DNA reads TGTGCTAGCAGCCGTCTGGGACTAGCGGGAGAGGTCGGGGAGCTGTTTTTT.

There are many counts of this clonotype. V gene TRBV4-1 combines with J gene TRBJ1-1; D unclear. The CDR3 contains 16 residues. V lost 5 bases to trimming and J lost 4 bases, with 20 bases between them. Germline V gene data show CDR1 as MGHRA and CDR2 as YSYEKL. This chain's CDR3 is CASSAPNTMSPTEAFF. The CDR3 bases are TGCGCCAGCAGCGCCCCCAATACGATGAGTCCCACTGAAGCTTTCTTT.